These T cell receptor beta chains were read from a single sample in a study of shared clonotypes between healthy human individuals. Only in-frame clones appear in the TCRdb table, and some are missing; sequencing was by immunoSEQ multiplex PCR. The table shows around 2,100,000 clones, with about 95% occurring only once. Sequencing was performed on naive CD8+ T cells sorted from blood. The receptors shown here come from a man younger than 30 in good health. Both conserved end residues are part of each CDR3. D genes are given only for firm matches. The size field is filled for only some rows; it gives once, few, many or a size class.

d_call	clone_size	j_call	v_call	cdr3_aa	cdr3_nt
.	.	TRBJ1-1	TRBV13	CASSYTENTEAFF	TGTGCCAGCAGCTACACAGAGAACACTGAAGCTTTCTTT
.	.	TRBJ1-1	TRBV30	CAWSVSNTEAFF	TGTGCCTGGAGTGTCAGTAACACTGAAGCTTTCTTT
TRBD1	.	TRBJ2-7	TRBV7-9	CASSGQGERRYEQYF	TGTGCCAGCAGCGGACAGGGGGAACGTAGGTACGAGCAGTACTTC
.	.	TRBJ1-3	TRBV27	CASSYPHAGVGNTIYF	TGTGCCAGCAGTTACCCCCACGCAGGGGTCGGAAACACCATATATTTT
TRBD1	.	TRBJ1-4	TRBV30	CAWSGLDRGPNEKLFF	TGTGCCTGGAGTGGCCTGGACAGGGGGCCTAATGAAAAACTGTTTTTT
.	.	TRBJ1-5	TRBV27	CASSSYSNQPQHF	TGTGCCAGCAGTTCGTATAGCAATCAGCCCCAGCATTTT
TRBD1	.	TRBJ2-7	TRBV7-9	CASSRPGQGTYEQYF	TGTGCCAGCAGCAGACCGGGACAGGGGACCTACGAGCAGTACTTC
.	.	TRBJ1-6	TRBV28	CASSRPIQGPNSPLHF	TGTGCCAGCAGTCGACCCATTCAGGGCCCCAATTCACCCCTCCACTTT
.	.	TRBJ1-6	TRBV4-3	CASSQATGTSPLHF	TGCGCCAGCAGCCAAGCCACAGGGACCTCACCCCTCCACTTT
.	once	TRBJ2-1	TRBV5-1	CASTLGRPNEQFF	TGCGCCAGCACCCTGGGTCGCCCCAATGAGCAGTTCTTC
.	.	TRBJ1-3	TRBV4-1	CASSQDRSSGNTIYF	TGCGCCAGCAGCCAAGATCGGAGTTCTGGAAACACCATATATTTT
.	.	TRBJ1-1	TRBV30	CAWGPGPRENTEAFF	TGTGCCTGGGGCCCGGGACCCAGGGAGAACACTGAAGCTTTCTTT
.	.	TRBJ2-7	TRBV29-1	CSGRDTHSYEQYF	TGCAGCGGCCGGGACACCCACTCCTACGAGCAGTACTTC
TRBD1	.	TRBJ2-1	TRBV6-5	CASRDRGSNNEQFF	TGTGCCAGCCGGGACAGGGGGTCTAACAATGAGCAGTTCTTC
TRBD1	.	TRBJ1-2	TRBV5-1	CASSDRDSYEVDYGYTF	TGCGCCAGCAGCGACCGGGACAGCTACGAGGTGGACTATGGCTACACCTTC
TRBD1	few	TRBJ2-7	TRBV9	CASSPGTGAYEQYF	TGTGCCAGCAGCCCCGGGACAGGGGCCTACGAGCAGTACTTC
.	.	TRBJ2-7	TRBV27	CASSLSGARYEQYF	TGTGCCAGCAGTTTATCGGGGGCAAGGTACGAGCAGTACTTC
.	.	TRBJ1-2	TRBV7-2	CASSLGGRSDGYTF	TGTGCCAGCAGCTTAGGAGGGCGCAGTGATGGCTACACCTTC
TRBD2	.	TRBJ2-1	TRBV7-3	CASSLWGGEGSEEQFF	TGTGCCAGCAGCTTATGGGGCGGGGAGGGTTCGGAGGAGCAGTTCTTC
TRBD2	.	TRBJ2-7	TRBV4-1	CASSQVDWTSGSYEQYF	TGCGCCAGCAGCCAAGTCGACTGGACTAGCGGGAGCTACGAGCAGTACTTC
.	once	TRBJ1-1	TRBV7-9	CASTRPGVGTEAFF	TGTGCCAGCACCCGCCCCGGGGTAGGGACTGAAGCTTTCTTT
.	once	TRBJ1-1	TRBV10-3	CAISELVNTEAFF	TGTGCCATCAGTGAGCTAGTGAACACTGAAGCTTTCTTT
.	.	TRBJ2-3	TRBV13	CASSLAAQDTQYF	TGTGCCAGCAGCTTAGCGGCTCAAGATACGCAGTATTTT
.	.	TRBJ2-3	TRBV28	CASSSPWEVRGDTQYF	TGTGCCAGCAGTTCCCCGTGGGAGGTACGGGGGGATACGCAGTATTTT
.	.	TRBJ2-7	TRBV7-8	CASVLIYPSSYEQYF	TGTGCCAGCGTCCTTATTTACCCCAGCTCCTACGAGCAGTACTTC
TRBD1	.	TRBJ2-7	TRBV27	CASSSRDSKTYEQYF	TGTGCCAGCAGTTCCCGGGACAGTAAAACCTACGAGCAGTACTTC
TRBD1	.	TRBJ1-3	TRBV4-1	CASSQLDRAGNTIYF	TGCGCCAGCAGCCAATTAGACAGGGCTGGAAACACCATATATTTT
TRBD1	.	TRBJ1-2	TRBV5-8	CASSLLGQASDGYTF	TGTGCCAGCAGCTTGTTAGGACAGGCCAGCGATGGCTACACCTTC
TRBD2	.	TRBJ2-7	TRBV28	CASSFIRGAYEQYF	TGTGCCAGCAGTTTCATTCGGGGGGCCTACGAGCAGTACTTC
TRBD2	.	TRBJ2-7	TRBV27	CASSFSTSGPYEQYF	TGTGCCAGCAGTTTTTCGACTAGCGGTCCCTACGAGCAGTACTTC
.	.	TRBJ2-3	TRBV9	CASSVGRTDTQYF	TGTGCCAGCAGCGTGGGACGCACAGATACGCAGTATTTT
.	.	TRBJ2-7	TRBV6-5	CASSYNGVSYEQYF	TGTGCCAGCAGTTACAACGGGGTGTCCTACGAGCAGTACTTC
.	.	TRBJ2-7	TRBV5-4	CASSGGTVYEQYF	TGTGCCAGCAGCGGGGGAACCGTCTACGAGCAGTACTTC
.	.	TRBJ1-1	TRBV6-5	CASTPTPNTEAFF	TGTGCCAGCACCCCAACACCGAACACTGAAGCTTTCTTT
TRBD2	.	TRBJ2-5	TRBV6-5	CASSYGEASGQETQYF	TGTGCCAGCAGTTACGGTGAGGCTAGCGGTCAAGAGACCCAGTACTTC
.	.	TRBJ2-7	TRBV7-9	CASSPTDLSYEQYF	TGTGCCAGCAGTCCGACAGACCTTTCCTACGAGCAGTACTTC